This entry is about one T cell receptor (beta chain). Its antigen is still unknown. With 7 bases clipped from V and 0 bases from J, the junction kept 6 bases outside the gene matches. The CDR3 has 15 amino acids. Germline CDR1 and CDR2: MDHEN and SYDVKM. This entry is derived from a study of CD8+ T cells in alopecia areata. The treatment here: oral pan-JAK inhibitor, 5-10 mg twice daily. Samples from alopecia areata patients were lesional scalp punch biopsies and peripheral blood. General study findings and limits: Links between baseline CD8+ expansion and response need larger treated cohorts. It was lesional scalp, especially alopecia totalis/universalis, that showed higher clonality than normal scalp.

After isolation, RNA underwent reverse transcription to generate cDNA as the sequencing template. Using immunoSEQ multiplex PCR, the repertoire was profiled, and TCRdb retains in-frame clones only, with some absent. The sample lists 200,000 to 250,000 clones, 40% to 45% seen once, with 2.6% in the top ten. This sequence originates from a human donor with alopecia areata. This chain links TRBV28 with TRBJ2-1, with 7 bases matching TRBD1. The sequencing used CD4+ T cells sorted from blood, collected at approximately week 36, from a patient treated with tofacitinib. CDR3 sequence (DNA): TGTGCCAGCACCGTTGACAGGGTCTCCTACAATGAGCAGTTCTTC. It is translated as CASTVDRVSYNEQFF.